A single sample is the source of the 18 T cell receptor beta chains below, sequenced in a study of breast tumors, draining lymph nodes, adjacent tissues. TCRdb analysed the multiplex PCR reads with MiXCR anew, one entry per CDR3 protein. The sample includes some 200,000 distinct CDR3 sequences, roughly 31% of them seen just once. Axillary draining lymph nodes of breast cancer patients supplied the node samples. The sample taken for sequencing was axillary lymph node tissue. The receptors originated from a female donor with breast cancer. Some clones in this sample may be carry-over from other donors' samples.

This clonotype was found once. A much bigger clone sits one base away, suggesting this may be a read error. The rearrangement links TRBV18 to TRBJ2-3, with 8 positions matching TRBD1. CDR1 and CDR2 (germline): KGHSH, LQKENI. The CDR3 has 14 amino acids. DNA of the CDR3: TGTGCCAGCTCACAAGGACAGGGCCCAGATACGCTGTATTTT. It codes for CASSQGQGPDTLYF.

This clonotype was recorded a few times. A much larger clone lies one base from this, so it may be a read error. The V call is TRBV20-1, the J call TRBJ1-6, with a possible D match to TRBD1 (6 bases). This CDR3 is built from 15 residues. V lost 5 bases to trimming and J lost 10 bases, with 21 bases between them. Germline CDR1 and CDR2: DFQATT and SNEGSKA (reference sequence). The CDR3 is CSAREGGASASPLHF. The CDR3 DNA reads TGCAGTGCTCGCGAGGGGGGGGCCTCAGCGTCACCCCTCCACTTT.

The chain has TRBV9 and TRBJ2-6, with TRBD1 as a possible D gene (5 bases). The CDR3 has 15 amino acids. Between the trimmed V and J ends, which lost 0 bases and 3 bases, there was a span of 7 bases. Germline values: CDR1 SGDLS, CDR2 YYNGEE. The CDR3 DNA reads as TGTGCCAGCAGCGTAGTAGGGGTTGGGGCCAACGTCCTGACTTTC. This gives the protein CASSVVGVGANVLTF. The full variable domain, rest sourced from reference TRBV9 and TRBJ2-6, is DSGVTQTPKHLITATGQRVTLRCSPRSGDLSVYWYQQSLDQGLQFLIQYYNGEERAKGNILERFSAQQFPDLHSELNLSSLELGDSALYFCASSVVGVGANVLTFGAGSRLTVL.

This clonotype was found many times. CDR3 amino acids: CSAREETDTQYF. CDR3 bases: TGCAGTGCTAGAGAAGAGACAGATACGCAGTATTTT. The chain is built from TRBV20-1 and TRBJ2-3; no firm D call. Trimming cost V 0 bases and J 3 bases, with 4 bases left between them. CDR3 length equals 12 residues. CDR1 and CDR2 (germline): DFQATT, SNEGSKA (reference sequence).

This clonotype occurred many times. The rearrangement uses TRBV20-1 and TRBJ2-1; 7 nucleotides align to TRBD2. The germline CDR1 and CDR2 sequences are DFQATT and SNEGSKA (reference sequence). This CDR3 region has 13 residues. After removal of 6 bases from V and 5 bases from J, the junction contained 7 bases not matched to a gene. The CDR3 DNA sequence: TGCAGTGCCCCCGGGACTACAGACAATGAGCAGTTCTTC. Translating gives CSAPGTTDNEQFF.

This clonotype was observed a few times. V gene TRBV5-1 combines with J gene TRBJ1-1; 10 nucleotides agree with TRBD1. The CDR3 consists of 15 residues. With 0 bases clipped from V and 7 bases from J, the junction kept 6 bases outside the gene matches. CDR1 and CDR2 (germline): SGHRS, YFSETQ. CDR3 sequence (DNA): TGCGCCAGCAGCTTGGGGGACAGGGGACGTGGTGAAGCTTTCTTT. Amino acids: CASSLGDRGRGEAFF.

This clonotype appeared many times. V is TRBV5-4 and J is TRBJ2-7; D perhaps matches TRBD1 (8 bases). The CDR3 extends over 15 amino acids. With 0 bases removed from V and 3 bases from J, the gap between germline ends came to 13 bases. Germline CDR1 and CDR2: SGHNT and YYREEE (reference sequence). The CDR3 DNA reads TGTGCCAGCAGCTTGGACAGGGGGGGCCTCTACGAGCAGTACTTC. It encodes CASSLDRGGLYEQYF.

This clonotype was found many times. The chain recombines TRBV30 with TRBJ1-4, with D hard to call. Trimming took 6 bases from V and 5 from J, leaving 16 bases between them. The CDR3 contains 14 residues. Germline-derived CDR1 and CDR2 are GTSNPN and SVGIG (reference sequence). CDR3: CACLLSPGNEKLFF. The CDR3 nucleotides read TGTGCCTGCCTACTATCCCCCGGAAATGAAAAACTGTTTTTT.

This clonotype was seen repeatedly, ten times or more. The chain employs TRBV20-1 and TRBJ1-2; a weak D match, TRBD1 (5 bases). Germline V lookup: CDR1 DFQATT, CDR2 SNEGSKA (reference sequence). The CDR3 is made up of 11 amino acids. Trimming took 5 bases from V and 4 from J, leaving 8 bases between them. The CDR3 reads CSAYRLYGYTF. As DNA, the CDR3 is TGCAGTGCTTACAGGCTCTATGGCTACACCTTC.

This clonotype appeared many times. This chain uses TRBV20-1 with TRBJ2-5, with 12 positions matching TRBD2. This CDR3 has 16 amino acids. The V and J ends lost 6 bases and 5 bases, in that order; junction bases with no gene match: 13. The V gene's germline CDR1 is DFQATT and CDR2 SNEGSKA (reference sequence). CDR3 loop: CSAGRTSGARGETQYF. The CDR3 nucleotides read TGCAGTGCAGGGAGGACTAGCGGGGCAAGGGGGGAGACCCAGTACTTC.

This clonotype was recorded at least ten times. The chain is built from TRBV11-3 and TRBJ2-1; 7 bases agree with TRBD1. This CDR3 has 13 amino acids. The J segment lost 7 bases and the V segment lost 5 bases, leaving 5 bases of the junction unmatched. CDR1 and CDR2 (germline): SGHNT, YENEEA. This CDR3 reads CASSPDRANEQFF. CDR3 DNA: TGTGCCAGCAGCCCCGACAGGGCGAATGAGCAGTTCTTC. Full variable domain (rest looked up from reference TRBV11-3 and TRBJ2-1): EAGVVQSPRYKIIEKKQPVAFWCNPISGHNTLYWYLQNLGQGPELLIRYENEEAVDDSQLPKDRFSAERLKGVDSTLKIQPAELGDSAVYLCASSPDRANEQFFGPGTRLTVL.

This clonotype was found once. The V and J genes are TRBV28 and TRBJ1-6; D may be TRBD1 (5 bases). Germline V gene lookup returns CDR1 MDHEN and CDR2 SYDVKM. V was trimmed by 7 bases and J by 7 bases, leaving 11 bases between them. The CDR3 loop spans 13 amino acids. The CDR3 loop reads CASKEGRNSPLHF. The CDR3 nucleotides are TGTGCCAGCAAGGAGGGGAGGAATTCACCCCTCCACTTT. Complete variable domain (other parts from reference TRBV28 and TRBJ1-6): DVKVTQSSRYLVKRTGEKVFLECVQDMDHENMFWYRQDPGLGLRLIYFSYDVKMKEKGDIPEGYSVSREKKERFSLILESASTNQTSMYLCASKEGRNSPLHFGNGTRLTVT.

As concerns this clonotype: Since a much larger clone is just one base distant, this may be a read error. DNA for the CDR3: TGCAGTGCTCGAGGTCAGGGGGGGGACGCATCCGGGGAGCTGTTTTTT. It specifies CSARGQGGDASGELFF. The chain recombines TRBV20-1 with TRBJ2-2; possibly TRBD1 or TRBD2 for D (7 bases each). Between the trimmed V and J ends, which lost 5 bases and 6 bases, there was a span of 22 bases. CDR3 length: 16 residues. CDR1 is DFQATT and CDR2 is SNEGSKA in the germline V gene (reference sequence).

This clonotype was observed at least ten times. The rearrangement links TRBV2 to TRBJ2-7; D is undetermined. This CDR3 contains 17 residues. Looked up from germline, CDR1 is SNHLY and CDR2 is FYNNEI. Between the trimmed V and J ends, which lost 6 bases and 3 bases, there was a span of 24 bases. CDR3 sequence: CASSKYPRTQVFYEQYF. The CDR3 region has the DNA TGTGCCAGCAGCAAATACCCCCGGACCCAAGTTTTCTACGAGCAGTACTTC.

This chain links TRBV11-2 with TRBJ1-4; D remains ambiguous. This CDR3 region has 15 residues. Trimming stripped 6 bases from V and 8 bases from J, with 19 bases between. The germline V gene has CDR1 SGHAT and CDR2 FQNNGV. The DNA for the CDR3 is TGTGCCAGCAGGTCGAACGGGAGGGCCTCAGAAAAACTGTTTTTT. It translates to CASRSNGRASEKLFF.

On this clonotype itself: At one end the junction does not follow the germline gene, possibly because of a read error. The chain uses TRBV10-3 and TRBJ1-4; D is uncertain. This CDR3 comprises 12 residues. Germline values: CDR1 ENHRY, CDR2 SYGVKD. The CDR3 DNA reads TGTGTCATCAGTGAGCCGAATGAAGAACTGTTTTTT. This gives the protein CVISEPNEELFF.

The chain employs TRBV20-1 and TRBJ2-5; no clear D gene. The ends were cut back, 6 bases at V and 3 bases at J, with 5 bases in the middle. Germline CDR1 and CDR2: DFQATT and SNEGSKA (reference sequence). This CDR3 has 10 amino acids. As DNA, the CDR3 is TGCAGTGCCTCTGAAGAGACCCAGTACTTC. Protein sequence: CSASEETQYF.

The gene calls are TRBV20-1 and TRBJ1-2; the match to TRBD1 covers 12 bases. There are 13 residues in the CDR3. Trimming removed 3 bases from V and 6 bases from J; junction bases left unmatched: 2. Germline CDR1 and CDR2: DFQATT and SNEGSKA (reference sequence). In DNA form, the CDR3 reads TGCAGTGCTAGCGGGACAGGGGGCGATGGCTACACCTTC. Amino acids: CSASGTGGDGYTF.